This T cell receptor beta chain was captured by sequencing in a study of OX40 agonist ivuxolimab in advanced cancers. CDR1 is SGHAT and CDR2 is FQNNGV in the germline V gene. J lost 8 bases, V lost 5 bases, and 6 bases had no gene match. The CDR3 has 13 amino acids. Libraries were prepared by immunoSEQ multiplex PCR; TCRdb keeps only in-frame clonotypes and omits some of them. The data contain about 76,000 clones, about 89% of them singletons. This chain uses TRBV11-2 with TRBJ2-1, with TRBD2 matching 7 bases. The material sequenced was CD4+ or CD8+ T cells sorted from blood, taken in a trial of the OX40 agonist ivuxolimab. This TCR came from an adult with an advanced solid tumor such as melanoma, head and neck, liver or kidney cancer. CDR3 sequence (DNA): TGTGCCAGCAGCCCTCGGGGGGTGGATGAGCAGTTCTTC. Its translation: CASSPRGVDEQFF.